One sample yielded the 25 T cell receptor beta chains listed below, sequenced in a study of blood T cell repertoires in COVID-19 (dated by TCRdb to about 2020). The method was the immunoSEQ multiplex PCR assay. Entries here come from immuneACCESS through TCRdb and include only in-frame sequences with V and J called. Some clones fail to appear in such tables; in the studies checked, an unresolved V gene covers under half of the shortfall, and the cause of the remainder is unknown. The sample table contains 85,000 to 100,000 clones; only one count was recorded for around 81% of them. 7.5% to 9.5% of the sample comes from the top ten. The sequenced material came from peripheral blood. The receptor set was obtained from a man aged 50 to 60 who had recovered from COVID-19.

The rearrangement links TRBV5-4 to TRBJ2-6; possibly TRBD1 for D (5 bases). Trimming shortened V by 2 bases and J by 3 bases, and 9 bases separated the two germline ends. This CDR3 is 15 amino acids long. Germline V gene lookup returns CDR1 SGHNT and CDR2 YYREEE (reference sequence). CDR3 protein: CASSFQGSGANVLTF. The CDR3 coding sequence is TGTGCCAGCAGCTTCCAGGGTAGTGGGGCCAACGTCCTGACTTTC.

The chain recombines TRBV3-1 (or the pseudogene TRBV3-2) with TRBJ1-2; TRBD1 matches 10 bases. V was clipped by 0 bases and J by 7 bases; unmatched bases: 5. This CDR3 has 15 residues. CDR1 is LGHDT and CDR2 is YNNKEL in the germline V gene (reference sequence). The CDR3 DNA follows: TGTGCCAGCAGCCAAGAAGATTGGGACAGGGGTGGCTACACCTTC. This translates into CASSQEDWDRGGYTF.

A note on this clone: With a much larger clone just one base away, this may be a read error. The chain has TRBV11-3 and TRBJ1-6; a possible D gene is TRBD1 (6 bases). V lost 5 bases and J 5 bases, leaving 10 bases between the germline ends. The CDR3 is made up of 14 amino acids. The germline CDR1 and CDR2 sequences are SGHNT and YENEEA. CDR3 region: CASSLQGNNSPLHF. CDR3 in DNA: TGTGCCAGCAGCCTACAGGGAAATAATTCACCCCTCCACTTT.

The V and J genes are TRBV4-1 and TRBJ2-1; 7 bases fit TRBD2. The V gene end was trimmed by 1 base and the J gene end by 3 bases; junction bases not matched to a gene: 3. This CDR3 is 15 amino acids long. The V gene's germline CDR1 is MGHRA and CDR2 YSYEKL. CDR3 coding DNA: TGCGCCAGCAGCCAAGGAGCGGGATTCTACAATGAGCAGTTCTTC. Encoded protein: CASSQGAGFYNEQFF.

The gene calls are TRBV28 and TRBJ2-7, with D possibly matching TRBD2 (6 bases). With 1 base removed from V and 3 bases from J, the gap between germline ends came to 13 bases. The CDR3 contains 15 residues. CDR1 MDHEN and CDR2 SYDVKM come from the germline V gene. The CDR3 loop is CASSLSLAVYYEQYF. Written as DNA, the CDR3 is TGTGCCAGCAGTTTATCACTAGCAGTCTACTACGAGCAGTACTTC. Complete variable domain (other parts from reference TRBV28 and TRBJ2-7): DVKVTQSSRYLVKRTGEKVFLECVQDMDHENMFWYRQDPGLGLRLIYFSYDVKMKEKGDIPEGYSVSREKKERFSLILESASTNQTSMYLCASSLSLAVYYEQYFGPGTRLTVT.

The chain links TRBV30 to TRBJ1-3; tentative D call: TRBD1 (6 bases). V lost 0 bases, J lost 2 bases, and 11 bases lay in between. The CDR3 sequence is 15 residues long. CDR1 GTSNPN and CDR2 SVGIG come from the germline V gene (reference sequence). The chain's CDR3 is CAWSVLGGTGNTIYF. In DNA form, the CDR3 reads TGTGCCTGGAGTGTACTTGGGGGCACTGGAAACACCATATATTTT. The full variable domain, in which reference TRBV30 and TRBJ1-3 provide the parts outside the CDR3, is SQTIHQWPATLVQPVGSPLSLECTVEGTSNPNLYWYRQAAGRGLQLLFYSVGIGQISSEVPQNLSASRPQDRQFILSSKKLLLSDSGFYLCAWSVLGGTGNTIYFGEGSWLTVV.

This clone was seen more than once but under ten times. This chain joins TRBV28 and TRBJ2-1, with TRBD2 matching 13 bases. Looked up from germline, CDR1 is MDHEN and CDR2 is SYDVKM. Trimming cost V 6 bases and J 9 bases; bases outside gene matches: 5. This CDR3 spans 14 amino acids. CDR3 amino acids: CASSRTSGSGEQFF. In DNA, the CDR3 is TGTGCCAGCAGCCGGACTAGCGGGAGCGGTGAGCAGTTCTTC.

Ten or more counts support this clone. V usage is TRBV19 and J usage is TRBJ1-2, with D uncertain. V was shortened by 1 base and J by 3 bases, with 9 bases between the two germline ends. Germline assignment: CDR1 LNHDA and CDR2 SQIVND (reference sequence). The CDR3 runs to 14 residues. The chain's CDR3 is CASSIVAGHYGYTF. CDR3 in DNA: TGTGCCAGTAGTATAGTGGCGGGCCACTATGGCTACACCTTC.

V is TRBV3-1 (or the pseudogene TRBV3-2) and J is TRBJ2-5; no clear D gene. The germline V gene has CDR1 LGHDT and CDR2 YNNKEL (reference sequence). The CDR3 runs to 12 residues. Trimming took 4 bases from V and 5 from J, leaving 8 bases between them. CDR3 coding DNA: TGTGCCAGCAGCCTCTATGAGGAGACCCAGTACTTC. Its translation is CASSLYEETQYF.

This clone appeared many times. This chain connects TRBV7-9 to TRBJ1-1; D perhaps matches TRBD1 (5 bases). The CDR3 has 16 amino acids. Germline V gives CDR1 SEHNR, CDR2 FQNEAQ (reference sequence). The V end was cut by 3 bases, the J end by 4 bases, with 18 bases between. In nucleotides, the CDR3 is TGTGCCAGCAGCTTCAACGGGGGTAGATTGAGCACTGAAGCTTTCTTT. This gives the protein CASSFNGGRLSTEAFF.

This chain uses TRBV10-3 with TRBJ1-4, with TRBD1 identical over 8 bases. The CDR3 consists of 14 residues. Germline CDR1 is ENHRY and CDR2 is SYGVKD. V trimming: 4 bases; J trimming: 8 bases; junction bases outside the gene matches: 6. CDR3 region: CAISGSGGGEKLFF. The CDR3, as DNA: TGTGCCATCAGTGGGTCAGGGGGCGGGGAAAAACTGTTTTTT.

J is TRBJ2-3 and V is TRBV30; 9 positions agree with TRBD2. The CDR3 sequence is 15 residues long. The V segment lost 0 bases and the J segment 3 bases; nucleotides outside the gene matches: 4. Germline assignment: CDR1 GTSNPN and CDR2 SVGIG (reference sequence). CDR3 nucleotides: TGTGCCTGGAGTGTCGGGCGGGGGGGGACAGATACGCAGTATTTT. Translating it yields CAWSVGRGGTDTQYF.

This clone came up a few times. The V and J genes are TRBV19 and TRBJ1-6; possible D gene TRBD1, 6 bases. This CDR3 region has 14 residues. V lost 7 bases and J lost 8, with 15 bases in between. Looked up from germline, CDR1 is LNHDA and CDR2 is SQIVND (reference sequence). The CDR3 DNA reads as TGTGCCAGTACCCAGGACAGTTCCTATTCACCCCTCCACTTT. Its protein is CASTQDSSYSPLHF.

The chain is built from TRBV24-1 and TRBJ1-4; 10 bases are shared with TRBD1. The CDR3 is 14 amino acids. CDR1 is KGHDR, CDR2 SFDVKD, per germline. Trimming at V came to 6 bases and at J to 7 bases, leaving 4 bases not matched to a gene. As DNA, the CDR3 is TGTGCCACCAGTCGGGGACAGGGGTCTGAAAAACTGTTTTTT. This gives the protein CATSRGQGSEKLFF.

The gene calls are TRBV18 and TRBJ2-1; D not certain. CDR1 is KGHSH and CDR2 is LQKENI in the germline V gene. The CDR3 covers 13 residues. The V end was cut by 3 bases, the J end by 9 bases, with 12 bases between. Written as DNA, the CDR3 is TGTGCCAGCTCACCCTCTAGTAATGGTGAGCAGTTCTTC. Its protein is CASSPSSNGEQFF. Filled out from reference TRBV18 and TRBJ2-1, the complete variable domain reads NAGVMQNPRHLVRRRGQEARLRCSPMKGHSHVYWYRQLPEEGLKFMVYLQKENIIDESGMPKERFSAEFPKEGPSILRIQQVVRGDSAAYFCASSPSSNGEQFFGPGTRLTVL.

The chain has TRBV12-3 or TRBV12-4 and TRBJ1-2; D gene unclear. The CDR3 contains 11 residues. Trimming stripped 5 bases from V and 3 bases from J, with 4 bases between. This CDR3 reads CASSLHYGYTF. The CDR3, as DNA: TGTGCCAGCAGTCTACACTATGGCTACACCTTC.

The V and J genes are TRBV15 and TRBJ1-6; D unclear. V was cut by 1 base and J by 7 bases, with 2 bases left in between. The CDR3 is 12 amino acids. Germline CDR1 LNHNV, CDR2 YYDKDF (reference sequence). The CDR3 bases are TGTGCCACCAGCAGAGCAAATTCACCCCTCCACTTT. Translated: CATSRANSPLHF.

The chain couples TRBV11-2 to TRBJ1-2; 8 bases match TRBD1. The CDR3 covers 16 residues. Germline V gene lookup returns CDR1 SGHAT and CDR2 FQNNGV. The ends lost 1 base at V and 8 bases at J; junction bases unmatched: 12. Here the CDR3 reads CASSLGGTGDTGGYTF. CDR3 DNA: TGTGCCAGCAGCTTAGGAGGGACAGGCGACACCGGAGGCTACACCTTC.

This chain joins TRBV9 and TRBJ1-3; the match to TRBD1 covers 7 bases. There are 14 residues in the CDR3. J lost 2 bases, V lost 4 bases, and 3 bases had no gene match. Germline V gene lookup returns CDR1 SGDLS and CDR2 YYNGEE. CDR3 in amino acids: CASSSTGAGNTIYF. Written as DNA, the CDR3 is TGTGCCAGCAGCAGTACAGGGGCTGGAAACACCATATATTTT.

This clone was picked up a small number of times. The chain is built from TRBV10-3 and TRBJ2-7, with D possibly TRBD2 on 6 matching bases. Trimming left V 6 bases short and J 3 bases short, with 12 bases between. This CDR3 region has 13 residues. Germline values: CDR1 ENHRY, CDR2 SYGVKD. The CDR3 sequence is CAIRGSGGYEQYF. CDR3 sequence (DNA): TGTGCCATCAGGGGTTCCGGGGGCTACGAGCAGTACTTC.

The table lists this clone with a few counts. V and J are TRBV2 and TRBJ2-3, with a weak D call TRBD2 (5 bases). This CDR3 is built from 16 residues. V was pared by 3 bases and J by 2 bases, with 15 bases between. Germline lookup yields CDR1 SNHLY and CDR2 FYNNEI. The CDR3 DNA reads TGTGCCAGCAGTGAGGACTCTCACCCCCTCACAGATACGCAGTATTTT. Translating gives CASSEDSHPLTDTQYF.

The chain uses TRBV28 and TRBJ2-1; maybe TRBD1 (6 bases). Trimming left V 4 bases short and J 7 bases short, with 23 bases between. This CDR3 region has 17 residues. CDR1 and CDR2 from the germline V gene are MDHEN and SYDVKM. The DNA for the CDR3 is TGTGCCAGCAGTTCCCCCGCCCTCACAGGGACGAAGAATGAGCAGTTCTTC. Its protein product is CASSSPALTGTKNEQFF.

This clone was found once. The J gene is TRBJ2-7, the V gene TRBV15, with D possibly matching TRBD2 (6 bases). The CDR3 consists of 13 residues. Between the trimmed V and J ends, which lost 5 bases and 3 bases, there was a span of 11 bases. Germline V gene lookup returns CDR1 LNHNV and CDR2 YYDKDF (reference sequence). CDR3 sequence: CATSLGGGYEQYF. In DNA form, the CDR3 reads TGTGCCACCAGCCTCGGGGGTGGCTACGAGCAGTACTTC.

The chain has TRBV10-3 and TRBJ1-2; 9 nucleotides line up with TRBD1. The CDR3 consists of 13 residues. Per the germline V gene, CDR1 is ENHRY and CDR2 is SYGVKD. The V and J ends lost 7 bases and 2 bases, in that order; junction bases with no gene match: 2. DNA of the CDR3: TGTGCCATCACTGACAGGGGGAACTATGGCTACACCTTC. This codes for CAITDRGNYGYTF.

The chain is built from TRBV3-1 (or the pseudogene TRBV3-2) and TRBJ2-3; D remains unclear. V lost 5 bases, J lost 5 bases, and 20 bases lay in between. In germline, CDR1 is LGHDT, CDR2 YNNKEL (reference sequence). CDR3 length equals 16 residues. In DNA, the CDR3 is TGTGCCAGCAGCGCATGGAGTCCTGTCATGCAAGATACGCAGTATTTT. This gives the protein CASSAWSPVMQDTQYF.